These T cell receptor beta chains were read from a single sample in a study of blood T cells in healthy people across ages. TCRdb re-called the 5' RACE reads with MiXCR, one entry per CDR3 protein. The sample shows more than 900,000 distinct CDR3 sequences, about 25% of them seen only once. The same specimen was also included in a second study, on T cells of mothers and their children.

What was sequenced was blood. The receptors originated from a girl between 2 and 10 years old in good health. The CDR3 runs from the conserved cysteine through the conserved F or W. D genes are given only for firm matches. Expanded clones are given a class, and other clones once, few, many or no size at all.

size	V	J	D	CDR3	DNA
NA	TRBV25-1	TRBJ2-5	NA	CASKYQETQYF	TGTGCCAGCAAGTACCAAGAGACCCAGTACTTC
few	TRBV18	TRBJ1-4	NA	CASSPAQGEKLFF	TGTGCCAGCTCACCCGCACAGGGTGAAAAACTGTTTTTT
few	TRBV5-5	TRBJ1-5	TRBD1	CASSPRDSQTNQPQHF	TGTGCCAGCAGCCCCCGGGACAGTCAGACGAATCAGCCCCAGCATTTT
once	TRBV7-8	TRBJ2-5	NA	CASSLLWAGKETQYF	TGTGCCAGCAGCCTCCTTTGGGCAGGAAAAGAGACCCAGTACTTC
NA	TRBV27	TRBJ2-1	NA	CASSLVQPIYNEQFF	TGTGCCAGCAGTTTAGTCCAGCCAATCTACAATGAGCAGTTCTTC
NA	TRBV20-1	TRBJ2-1	NA	CSADPEALYNEQFF	TGCAGTGCTGACCCGGAGGCCCTCTACAATGAGCAGTTCTTC
few	TRBV20-1	TRBJ2-1	NA	CSARDRYGANPSYNEQFF	TGCAGTGCTAGAGATCGATATGGGGCGAATCCCTCCTACAATGAGCAGTTCTTC
NA	TRBV5-1	TRBJ2-2	NA	CASSTAAMDSANTGELFF	TGCGCCAGCAGCACCGCTGCCATGGACAGCGCGAACACCGGGGAGCTGTTTTTT
NA	TRBV12-3/TRBV12-4	TRBJ2-5	TRBD1	CASRTGDQETQYF	TGTGCCAGCAGAACAGGGGATCAAGAGACCCAGTACTTC
NA	TRBV13	TRBJ1-1	NA	CASSSTPTPGQEAFF	TGTGCCAGCAGCTCGACACCGACCCCCGGCCAAGAAGCTTTCTTT
NA	TRBV15	TRBJ2-2	NA	CATSRGQMNTGELFF	TGTGCCACCAGCAGAGGACAGATGAACACCGGGGAGCTGTTTTTT
NA	TRBV7-6	TRBJ2-1	TRBD1	CASSLGDRGGNEQFF	TGTGCCAGCAGCTTAGGGGACAGGGGGGGCAATGAGCAGTTCTTC
few	TRBV5-1	TRBJ2-5	NA	CASSLALGQGMATQYF	TGCGCCAGCAGCTTGGCCTTGGGGCAGGGAATGGCGACCCAGTACTTC
few	TRBV19	TRBJ1-2	NA	CATQDTGYLYGYTF	TGTGCCACCCAGGACACAGGGTACCTCTATGGCTACACCTTC
few	TRBV2	TRBJ2-2	NA	CASNLRATGELFF	TGTGCCAGCAATTTGAGGGCGACCGGGGAGCTGTTTTTT
NA	TRBV20-1	TRBJ1-5	NA	CSARRRAGVIENQPQHF	TGCAGTGCTAGACGTCGGGCTGGTGTCATAGAGAATCAGCCCCAGCATTTT
few	TRBV29-1	TRBJ2-1	NA	CSVDGRPQFF	TGCAGCGTTGACGGGCGGCCGCAGTTCTTC
NA	TRBV20-1	TRBJ1-1	NA	CSARVPRGNMDAFF	TGCAGTGCTAGAGTCCCTCGGGGTAATATGGACGCTTTCTTT
NA	TRBV10-3	TRBJ2-7	NA	CAISGGLSHEQYF	TGTGCCATCAGTGGAGGGCTTTCCCACGAGCAGTACTTC
NA	TRBV14	TRBJ1-1	NA	CASSQSMGTEAFF	TGTGCCAGCAGCCAGTCGATGGGGACTGAAGCTTTCTTT
NA	TRBV29-1	TRBJ2-1	TRBD1	CSVEDFGQAHNEQFF	TGCAGCGTTGAAGATTTTGGACAGGCACACAATGAGCAGTTCTTC
NA	TRBV12-3/TRBV12-4	TRBJ2-2	TRBD1	CASSWDSGGELFF	TGTGCCAGCAGCTGGGACAGTGGGGGGGAGCTGTTTTTT
NA	TRBV5-6	TRBJ1-6	NA	CASSWLDGALHF	TGTGCCAGCAGCTGGCTGGACGGCGCCCTCCACTTT
NA	TRBV6-2/TRBV6-3	TRBJ2-7	NA	CASSYSGEFYEQYF	TGTGCCAGCAGTTACTCGGGGGAATTCTACGAGCAGTACTTC
NA	TRBV2	TRBJ2-5	NA	CASSEPLKTQYF	TGTGCCAGCAGTGAACCCCTTAAGACCCAGTACTTC
few	TRBV5-1	TRBJ2-1	NA	CVSREVNEQFF	TGCGTCAGCAGGGAGGTCAATGAGCAGTTCTTC
few	TRBV7-9	TRBJ2-2	NA	CASSPPLVTGELFF	TGTGCCAGCAGCCCACCGTTGGTGACCGGGGAGCTGTTTTTT
many	TRBV28	TRBJ2-5	NA	CASSSRYQETQYF	TGTGCCAGCAGTTCGAGGTACCAAGAGACCCAGTACTTC
NA	TRBV12-5	TRBJ2-6	TRBD1	CASGLTPGQGFSGANVLTF	TGTGCTAGTGGTTTAACCCCGGGACAGGGGTTTTCTGGGGCCAACGTCCTGACTTTC
few	TRBV20-1	TRBJ2-3	TRBD1	CSARAGTGGRDTQYF	TGCAGTGCTAGAGCCGGGACAGGGGGTCGTGATACGCAGTATTTT
few	TRBV7-9	TRBJ2-1	NA	CASSPLEGGLYNEQFF	TGTGCCAGCAGCCCTTTGGAGGGAGGCCTCTACAATGAGCAGTTCTTC
few	TRBV27	TRBJ1-1	NA	CASSLLPGVQRDTEAFF	TGTGCCAGCAGTTTATTGCCAGGGGTTCAAAGAGACACTGAAGCTTTCTTT
few	TRBV29-1	TRBJ2-5	NA	CSVPPGTGQETQYF	TGCAGCGTCCCCCCCGGGACGGGACAAGAGACCCAGTACTTC
NA	TRBV7-2	TRBJ2-7	NA	CASSLGWEASEQYF	TGTGCCAGCAGCTTAGGGTGGGAAGCTTCCGAGCAGTACTTC
few	TRBV12-5	TRBJ2-5	NA	CASGRRDPRETQYF	TGTGCTAGTGGTCGCCGGGACCCCCGGGAGACCCAGTACTTC
NA	TRBV28	TRBJ2-7	TRBD1	CASSLGRTGGFDEQYF	TGTGCCAGCAGTTTAGGAAGGACAGGGGGGTTCGACGAGCAGTACTTC